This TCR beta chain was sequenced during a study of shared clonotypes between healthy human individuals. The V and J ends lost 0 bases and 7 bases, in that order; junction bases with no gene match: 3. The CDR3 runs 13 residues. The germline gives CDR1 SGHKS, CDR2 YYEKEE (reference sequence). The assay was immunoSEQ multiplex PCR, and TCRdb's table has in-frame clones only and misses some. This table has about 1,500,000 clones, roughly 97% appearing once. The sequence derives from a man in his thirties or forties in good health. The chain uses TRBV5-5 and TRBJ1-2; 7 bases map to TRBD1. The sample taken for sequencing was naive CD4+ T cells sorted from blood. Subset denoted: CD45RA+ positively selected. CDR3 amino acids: CASSLEGAGGYTF. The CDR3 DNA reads TGTGCCAGCAGCTTGGAGGGGGCAGGTGGCTACACCTTC.